A selection of T cell receptor beta chains follows, all from one sample in a study of T cells in Graves' hyperthyroidism and ophthalmopathy. Each CDR3 protein gets one entry after TCRdb re-called the multiplex PCR reads with MiXCR. The data hold approximately 870,000 distinct CDR3 sequences, with over 35% observed a single time. The material sequenced was blood. All receptors derive from a man aged 18 to 30 with Graves' hyperthyroidism. Each CDR3 is given with its conserved first and last residue. A D gene is named only where the DNA matches it firmly. A clone size is listed for some rows: how often the clone was seen (once, few, many), or a class if it is expanded.

clone_size	d_call	j_call	v_call	cdr3_aa	cdr3_nt
-	TRBD1	TRBJ1-2	TRBV10-3	CAIRSVTGGARDYGYTF	TGTGCCATCAGATCCGTGACAGGGGGCGCTCGGGACTATGGCTACACCTTC
-	-	TRBJ2-2	TRBV14	CASSQEWDTGELFF	TGTGCCAGCAGCCAAGAATGGGACACCGGGGAGCTGTTTTTT
-	-	TRBJ1-1	TRBV29-1	CSYSLGDTEAFF	TGCAGTTACTCTCTGGGGGATACTGAAGCTTTCTTT
many	-	TRBJ1-1	TRBV5-1	CASSLGRPDTEAFF	TGCGCCAGCAGCTTGGGTCGTCCAGACACTGAAGCTTTCTTT
-	-	TRBJ1-1	TRBV12-3/TRBV12-4	CASIKDGRTEAFF	TGTGCCAGCATCAAGGACGGTCGAACTGAAGCTTTCTTT
-	-	TRBJ1-5	TRBV15	CATSREGDDNQPQHF	TGTGCCACCAGCAGAGAGGGGGACGACAATCAGCCCCAGCATTTT
-	-	TRBJ2-6	TRBV7-9	CASSQLPPAGTNVLTF	TGTGCCAGCAGCCAGTTACCTCCGGCTGGGACCAACGTCCTGACTTTC
many	-	TRBJ1-1	TRBV20-1	CSAPGPGTEAFF	TGCAGTGCCCCTGGTCCGGGCACTGAAGCTTTCTTT
few	-	TRBJ1-2	TRBV6-5	CASSRTNSYGYTF	TGTGCCAGCAGTAGGACAAATTCCTATGGCTACACCTTC
-	-	TRBJ1-5	TRBV5-1	CASSQGGAVEPQHF	TGTGCCAGCAGCCAAGGGGGGGCAGTGGAGCCCCAGCATTTT
many	TRBD1	TRBJ1-5	TRBV19	CASSWFDRAFDQPQHF	TGTGCCAGTAGTTGGTTCGACAGGGCCTTCGATCAGCCCCAGCATTTT
-	-	TRBJ2-7	TRBV20-1	CSANMPAYEQYF	TGCAGTGCTAACATGCCCGCCTACGAGCAGTACTTC
-	-	TRBJ2-7	TRBV25-1	CASSPIRLDEQYF	TGTGCCAGCTCACCAATAAGACTGGACGAGCAGTACTTC
many	-	TRBJ1-1	TRBV2	CASSEWQTTEAFF	TGTGCCAGCAGTGAGTGGCAGACCACTGAAGCTTTCTTT
many	TRBD1	TRBJ1-5	TRBV10-3	CAISGTGSSNQPQHF	TGTGCCATCAGCGGGACAGGGTCTAGCAATCAGCCCCAGCATTTT
-	-	TRBJ1-2	TRBV2	CASSEEGRYGYTF	TGTGCCAGCAGTGAAGAGGGTCGCTATGGCTACACCTTC
many	-	TRBJ1-1	TRBV10-3	CAISESVGAEAFF	TGTGCCATCAGTGAGTCGGTGGGAGCTGAAGCTTTCTTT
many	-	TRBJ2-7	TRBV29-1	CSVQIRDPYEQYF	TGCAGCGTCCAAATCCGGGACCCCTACGAGCAGTACTTC
-	TRBD1	TRBJ2-7	TRBV25-1	CASSGGQETEQYF	TGTGCCAGCAGTGGAGGACAGGAAACCGAGCAGTACTTC
few	-	TRBJ1-1	TRBV12-3/TRBV12-4	CASSFPDRTEAFF	TGTGCCAGCAGTTTCCCGGACAGAACTGAAGCTTTCTTT
-	TRBD1	TRBJ1-1	TRBV6-6	CAGRDRASPEAFF	TGTGCCGGCCGGGACAGGGCCAGCCCTGAAGCTTTCTTT
few	-	TRBJ2-7	TRBV9	CASSVEVRGEQYF	TGTGCCAGCAGCGTAGAAGTAAGGGGAGAGCAGTACTTC
many	-	TRBJ2-7	TRBV15	CATSRGKGDSYEQYF	TGTGCCACCAGCAGAGGGAAAGGGGACTCCTACGAGCAGTACTTC
many	-	TRBJ2-5	TRBV7-9	CASSEAGPQETQYF	TGTGCCAGCAGTGAGGCAGGCCCTCAAGAGACCCAGTACTTC
-	TRBD2	TRBJ2-7	TRBV7-8	CGSSAGLAGEQYF	TGTGGCAGCAGCGCGGGACTAGCTGGCGAGCAGTACTTC
many	-	TRBJ1-6	TRBV11-2	CASSYRVRNSPLHF	TGTGCCAGCAGCTACAGGGTCCGGAATTCACCCCTCCACTTT
-	-	TRBJ1-3	TRBV11-1	CASTAPPGPQTGNTIYF	TGTGCCAGCACCGCCCCGCCCGGACCACAGACTGGAAACACCATATATTTT
-	TRBD2	TRBJ2-6	TRBV2	CASRATGGGSGANVLTF	TGTGCCAGCAGGGCCACGGGGGGGGGCTCTGGGGCCAACGTCCTGACTTTC
few	-	TRBJ2-5	TRBV11-2	CASSPVSQETQYF	TGTGCCAGCAGCCCCGTTTCGCAAGAGACCCAGTACTTC
-	-	TRBJ2-2	TRBV7-2	CASSFRRDGELFF	TGTGCCAGCAGTTTCCGGAGGGACGGGGAGCTGTTTTTT
-	-	TRBJ2-7	TRBV25-1	CASTPTASSCEQYF	TGTGCCAGCACCCCGACAGCAAGCTCCTGCGAGCAGTACTTC
few	-	TRBJ2-7	TRBV13	CASSGGGDGEEQYF	TGTGCCAGCAGCGGAGGGGGTGATGGGGAAGAGCAGTACTTC
once	-	TRBJ1-3	TRBV7-8	CASSSFGGAGNTIYF	TGTGCCAGCAGCTCGTTTGGGGGGGCTGGAAACACCATATATTTT
many	-	TRBJ2-5	TRBV20-1	CSAEPNSQETQYF	TGCAGTGCCGAGCCGAACTCTCAAGAGACCCAGTACTTC
-	TRBD1	TRBJ1-2	TRBV5-1	CASSGSIDRGRDGYTF	TGCGCCAGCAGCGGCAGTATAGACAGGGGGCGCGATGGCTACACCTTC
few	-	TRBJ1-4	TRBV7-9	CASSSQNEKLFF	TGTGCCAGCAGCTCTCAAAATGAAAAACTGTTTTTT
many	TRBD1	TRBJ2-5	TRBV29-1	CSVEPSGQGTETQYF	TGCAGCGTCGAACCCAGCGGACAGGGGACCGAGACCCAGTACTTC
-	TRBD1	TRBJ1-4	TRBV7-3	CASSPSGTVGEKLFF	TGTGCCAGCAGCCCTTCCGGGACAGTCGGTGAAAAACTGTTTTTT
-	-	TRBJ2-7	TRBV20-1	CSARERGGQNPYEQYF	TGCAGTGCTAGAGAAAGAGGGGGACAAAACCCCTACGAGCAGTACTTC
-	-	TRBJ2-6	TRBV2	CGSSVPGEWSSGANVLTF	TGTGGCAGCAGTGTGCCGGGGGAATGGTCCTCTGGGGCCAACGTCCTGACTTTC
few	-	TRBJ1-4	TRBV7-9	CASSQETGREKLFF	TGCGCCAGCAGCCAAGAGACAGGACGTGAAAAACTGTTTTTT
-	-	TRBJ1-1	TRBV12-3/TRBV12-4	CASAPGGGNTEAFF	TGTGCTAGTGCCCCCGGTGGGGGGAACACTGAAGCTTTCTTT
-	-	TRBJ1-1	TRBV12-3/TRBV12-4	CASSLGLGEAFF	TGTGCCAGCAGTTTAGGCCTGGGGGAAGCTTTCTTT
once	-	TRBJ2-3	TRBV5-1	CASSLGTTKDTQYF	TGCGCCAGCAGCTTGGGGACTACTAAAGATACGCAGTATTTT
few	-	TRBJ1-1	TRBV7-9	CASSEGRIKNTEAFF	TGTGCCAGCAGCGAGGGACGGATTAAGAACACTGAAGCTTTCTTT
many	-	TRBJ2-7	TRBV7-9	CASSGQNSDEQYF	TGTGCCAGCAGCGGACAGAATTCTGACGAGCAGTACTTC
once	TRBD1	TRBJ2-7	TRBV29-1	CSRDREWYEQYF	TGCAGCAGGGACAGGGAGTGGTACGAGCAGTACTTC
-	-	TRBJ2-6	TRBV24-1	CATSSTGSGANVLTF	TGTGCCACCAGCTCCACAGGGTCTGGGGCCAACGTCCTGACTTTC
-	TRBD1	TRBJ1-5	TRBV7-8	CAWSVPDRRNQPQHF	TGTGCCTGGAGTGTTCCGGACAGGCGCAATCAGCCCCAGCATTTT
many	-	TRBJ2-7	TRBV7-9	CASSLTGPGEQYF	TGTGCCAGCAGCTTAACAGGGCCGGGGGAGCAGTACTTC